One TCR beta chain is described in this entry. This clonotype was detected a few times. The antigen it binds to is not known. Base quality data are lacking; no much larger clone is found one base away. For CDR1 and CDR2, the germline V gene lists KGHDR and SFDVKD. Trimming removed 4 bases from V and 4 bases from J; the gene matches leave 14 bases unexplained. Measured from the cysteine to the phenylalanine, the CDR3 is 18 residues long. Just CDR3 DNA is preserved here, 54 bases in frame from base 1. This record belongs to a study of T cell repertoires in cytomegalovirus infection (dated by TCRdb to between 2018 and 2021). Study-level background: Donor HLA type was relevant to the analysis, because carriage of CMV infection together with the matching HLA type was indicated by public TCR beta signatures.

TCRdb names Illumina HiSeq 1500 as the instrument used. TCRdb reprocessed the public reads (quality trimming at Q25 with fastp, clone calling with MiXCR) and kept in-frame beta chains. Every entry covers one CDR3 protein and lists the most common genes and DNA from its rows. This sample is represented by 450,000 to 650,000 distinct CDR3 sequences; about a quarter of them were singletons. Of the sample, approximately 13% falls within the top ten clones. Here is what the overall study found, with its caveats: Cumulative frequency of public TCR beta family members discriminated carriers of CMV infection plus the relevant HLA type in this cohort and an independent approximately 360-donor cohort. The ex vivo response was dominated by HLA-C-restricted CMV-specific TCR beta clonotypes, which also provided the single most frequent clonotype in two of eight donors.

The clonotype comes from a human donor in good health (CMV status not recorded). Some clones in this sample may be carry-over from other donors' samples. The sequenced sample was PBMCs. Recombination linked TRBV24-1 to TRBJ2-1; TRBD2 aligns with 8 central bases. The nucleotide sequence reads TGTGCCACCAGTGACTCGTTTCCGGGACTAGTATCTTACAATGAGCAGTTCTTC. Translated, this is CATSDSFPGLVSYNEQFF.